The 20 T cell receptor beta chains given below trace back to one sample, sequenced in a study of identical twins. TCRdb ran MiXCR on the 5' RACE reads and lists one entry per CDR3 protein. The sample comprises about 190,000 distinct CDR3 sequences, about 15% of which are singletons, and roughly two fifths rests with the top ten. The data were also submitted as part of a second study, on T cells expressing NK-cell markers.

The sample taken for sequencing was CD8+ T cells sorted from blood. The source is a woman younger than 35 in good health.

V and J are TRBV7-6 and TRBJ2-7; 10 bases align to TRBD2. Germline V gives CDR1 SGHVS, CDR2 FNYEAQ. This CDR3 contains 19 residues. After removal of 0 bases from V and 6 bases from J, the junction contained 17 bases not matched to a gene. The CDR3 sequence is CASSLALEGLAGAVAEQYF. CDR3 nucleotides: TGTGCCAGCAGCTTAGCGCTTGAGGGGCTAGCGGGAGCTGTTGCCGAGCAGTACTTC. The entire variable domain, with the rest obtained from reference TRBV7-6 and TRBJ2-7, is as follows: GAGVSQSPRYKVTKRGQDVALRCDPISGHVSLYWYRQALGQGPEFLTYFNYEAQQDKSGLPNDRFSAERPEGSISTLTIQRTEQRDSAMYRCASSLALEGLAGAVAEQYFGPGTRLTVT.

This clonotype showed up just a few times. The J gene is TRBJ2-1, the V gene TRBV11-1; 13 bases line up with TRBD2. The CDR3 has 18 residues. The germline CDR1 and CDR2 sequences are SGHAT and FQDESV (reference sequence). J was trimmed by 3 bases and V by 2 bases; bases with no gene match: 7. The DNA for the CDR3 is TGTGCCAGCAGCTTAACGGGACTAGCGGGGCTCCGCTACAATGAGCAGTTCTTC. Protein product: CASSLTGLAGLRYNEQFF.

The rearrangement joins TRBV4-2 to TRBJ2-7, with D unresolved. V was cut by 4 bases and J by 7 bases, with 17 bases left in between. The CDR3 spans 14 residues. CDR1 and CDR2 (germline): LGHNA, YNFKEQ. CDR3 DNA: TGTGCCAGCAGCCCGTCATTGGGTCCCCGAGAGCAGTACTTC. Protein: CASSPSLGPREQYF.

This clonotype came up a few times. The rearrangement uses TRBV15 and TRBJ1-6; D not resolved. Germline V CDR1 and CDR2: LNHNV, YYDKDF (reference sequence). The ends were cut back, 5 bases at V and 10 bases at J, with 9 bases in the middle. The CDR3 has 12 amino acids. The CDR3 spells CATSGDGSPLHF. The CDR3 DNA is TGTGCCACCAGCGGGGATGGATCACCCCTCCACTTT.

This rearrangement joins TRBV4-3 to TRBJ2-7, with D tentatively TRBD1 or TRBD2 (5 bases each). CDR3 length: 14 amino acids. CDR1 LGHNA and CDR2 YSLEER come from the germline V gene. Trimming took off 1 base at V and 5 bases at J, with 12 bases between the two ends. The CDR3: CASSQGGPNDEQYF. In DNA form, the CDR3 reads TGCGCCAGCAGCCAAGGGGGACCCAACGACGAGCAGTACTTC.

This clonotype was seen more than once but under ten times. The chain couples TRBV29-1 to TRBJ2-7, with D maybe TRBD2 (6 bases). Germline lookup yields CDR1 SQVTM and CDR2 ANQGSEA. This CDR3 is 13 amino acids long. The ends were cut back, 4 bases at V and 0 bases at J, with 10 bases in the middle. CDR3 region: CSVVRGNSYEQYF. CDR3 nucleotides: TGCAGCGTTGTCCGCGGGAACTCCTACGAGCAGTACTTC.

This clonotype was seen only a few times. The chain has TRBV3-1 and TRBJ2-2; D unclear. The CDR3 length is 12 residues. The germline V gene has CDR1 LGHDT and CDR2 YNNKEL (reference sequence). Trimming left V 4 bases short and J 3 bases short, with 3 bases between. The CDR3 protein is CASSLHTGELFF. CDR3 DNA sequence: TGTGCCAGCAGCCTGCACACCGGGGAGCTGTTTTTT.

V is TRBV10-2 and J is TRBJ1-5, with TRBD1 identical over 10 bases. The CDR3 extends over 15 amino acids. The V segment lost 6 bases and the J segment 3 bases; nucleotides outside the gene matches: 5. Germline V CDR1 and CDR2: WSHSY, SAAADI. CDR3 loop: CASRGQGIFNQPQHF. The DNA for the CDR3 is TGCGCCAGCAGGGGACAGGGGATCTTCAATCAGCCCCAGCATTTT.

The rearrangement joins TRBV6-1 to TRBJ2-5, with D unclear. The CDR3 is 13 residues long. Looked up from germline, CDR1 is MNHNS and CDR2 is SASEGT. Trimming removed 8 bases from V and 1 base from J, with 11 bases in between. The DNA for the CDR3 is TGTGCCAGCTTTAAGGGTTTCCAAGAGACCCAGTACTTC. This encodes CASFKGFQETQYF.

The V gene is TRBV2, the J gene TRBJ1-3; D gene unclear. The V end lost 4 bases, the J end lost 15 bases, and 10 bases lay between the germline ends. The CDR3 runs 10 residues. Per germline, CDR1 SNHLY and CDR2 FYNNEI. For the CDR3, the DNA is TGTGCCAGCAGTGGGATCATCAAATATTTT. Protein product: CASSGIIKYF.

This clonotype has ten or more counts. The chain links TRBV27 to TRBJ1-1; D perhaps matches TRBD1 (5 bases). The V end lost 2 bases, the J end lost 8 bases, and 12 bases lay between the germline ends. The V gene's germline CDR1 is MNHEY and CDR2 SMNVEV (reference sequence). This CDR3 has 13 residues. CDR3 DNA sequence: TGTGCCAGCAGTTTAGGGGCTATAGACGAAGCTTTCTTT. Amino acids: CASSLGAIDEAFF.

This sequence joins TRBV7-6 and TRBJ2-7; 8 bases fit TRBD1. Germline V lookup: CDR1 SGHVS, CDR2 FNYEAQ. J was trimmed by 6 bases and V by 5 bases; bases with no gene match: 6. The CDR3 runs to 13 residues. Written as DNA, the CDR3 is TGTGCCAGCAGCCCAGGACAGGGAGGCGAGCAGTACTTC. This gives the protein CASSPGQGGEQYF.

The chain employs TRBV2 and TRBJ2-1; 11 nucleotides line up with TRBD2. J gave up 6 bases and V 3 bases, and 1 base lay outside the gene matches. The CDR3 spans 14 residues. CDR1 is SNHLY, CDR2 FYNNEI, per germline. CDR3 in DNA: TGTGCCAGCAGTGAGCTAGCGGGGGGCAATGAGCAGTTCTTC. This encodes CASSELAGGNEQFF.

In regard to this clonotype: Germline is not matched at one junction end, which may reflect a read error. CDR3 sequence (DNA): TGTGCTAGCAGCCTCGAGGCGAACACTGAAGCTTTCTTT. Encoded protein: CASSLEANTEAFF. V usage is TRBV7-7 and J usage is TRBJ1-1; D ambiguous. This CDR3 region has 13 residues. From germline, CDR1 is SSHAT and CDR2 FNYEAQ (reference sequence).

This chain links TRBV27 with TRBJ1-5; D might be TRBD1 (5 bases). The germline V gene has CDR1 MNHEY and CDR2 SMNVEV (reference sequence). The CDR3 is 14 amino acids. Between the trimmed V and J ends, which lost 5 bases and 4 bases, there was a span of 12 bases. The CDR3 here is CASSPQQVNQPQHF. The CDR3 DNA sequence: TGTGCCAGCAGTCCACAACAGGTAAATCAGCCCCAGCATTTT.

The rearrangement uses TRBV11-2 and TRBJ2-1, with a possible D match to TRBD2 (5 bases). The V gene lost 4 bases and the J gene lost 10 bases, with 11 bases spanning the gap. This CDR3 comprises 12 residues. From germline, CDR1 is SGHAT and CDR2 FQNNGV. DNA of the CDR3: TGTGCCAGCAGCTCCGATCGAGGGGAGCAGTTCTTC. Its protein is CASSSDRGEQFF.

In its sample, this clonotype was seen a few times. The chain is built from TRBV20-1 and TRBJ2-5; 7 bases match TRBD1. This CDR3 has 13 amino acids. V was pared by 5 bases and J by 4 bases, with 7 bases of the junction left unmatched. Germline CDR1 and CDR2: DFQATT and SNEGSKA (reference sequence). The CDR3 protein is CSAPGTAGETQYF. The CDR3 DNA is TGCAGTGCTCCCGGGACAGCCGGAGAGACCCAGTACTTC.

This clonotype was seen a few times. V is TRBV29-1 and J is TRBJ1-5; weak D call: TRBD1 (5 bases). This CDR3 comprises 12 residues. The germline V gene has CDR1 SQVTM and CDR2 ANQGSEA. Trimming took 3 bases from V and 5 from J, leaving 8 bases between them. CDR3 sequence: CSVEGDDQPQHF. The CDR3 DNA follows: TGCAGCGTTGAGGGGGACGATCAGCCCCAGCATTTT.

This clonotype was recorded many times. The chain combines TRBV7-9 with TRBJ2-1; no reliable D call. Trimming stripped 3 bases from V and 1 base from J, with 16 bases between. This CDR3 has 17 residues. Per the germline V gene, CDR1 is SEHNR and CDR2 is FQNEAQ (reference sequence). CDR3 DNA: TGTGCCAGCAGCTTTACCGGCTCGACCACGTCCTACAATGAGCAGTTCTTC. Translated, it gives CASSFTGSTTSYNEQFF.

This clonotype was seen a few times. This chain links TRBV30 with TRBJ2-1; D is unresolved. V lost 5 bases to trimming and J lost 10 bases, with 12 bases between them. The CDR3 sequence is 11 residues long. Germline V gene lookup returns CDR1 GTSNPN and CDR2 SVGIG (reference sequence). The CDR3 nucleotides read TGTGCCTGGTCTGGGGAAAGGGAGCAGTTCTTC. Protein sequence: CAWSGEREQFF. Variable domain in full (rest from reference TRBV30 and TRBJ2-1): SQTIHQWPATLVQPVGSPLSLECTVEGTSNPNLYWYRQAAGRGLQLLFYSVGIGQISSEVPQNLSASRPQDRQFILSSKKLLLSDSGFYLCAWSGEREQFFGPGTRLTVL.